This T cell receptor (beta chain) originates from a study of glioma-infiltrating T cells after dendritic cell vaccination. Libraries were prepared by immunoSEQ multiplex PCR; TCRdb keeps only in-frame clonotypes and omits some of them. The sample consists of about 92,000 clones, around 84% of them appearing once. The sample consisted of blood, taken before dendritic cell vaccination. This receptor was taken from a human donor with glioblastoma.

CDR3 nucleotide sequence: TGTGCCAGCAGGAACAGCGGGCGCTCCTACGAGCAGTACTTC. Translation gives CASRNSGRSYEQYF. The chain combines TRBV6-1 with TRBJ2-7; a weak D match, TRBD2 (6 bases). The germline CDR1 and CDR2 sequences are MNHNS and SASEGT. CDR3 length: 14 amino acids. The V gene lost 6 bases and the J gene lost 0 bases, with 12 bases spanning the gap.